The clone carrying this T cell receptor (beta chain) was picked up many times. The germline and genes are mouse ones. The read ends 4 residues shy of where the CDR3 ends; the end is completed using the germline J gene. This sample was taken from a study of CD8+ T cells in alopecia areata. The CDR3 extends over 11 amino acids. Germline V gives CDR1 NNHDY, CDR2 SYVADS. As the sequencing template, cDNA was produced by extracting RNA and reverse transcribing it. Using immunoSEQ multiplex PCR, the repertoire was profiled, and TCRdb retains in-frame clones only, with some absent. Observed in the sample are around 100,000 clones, none of them singletons.

The chain uses TRBV13-3 and TRBJ1-1, with TRBD1 as a possible D gene (6 bases). What was sequenced was lesional skin. The sequence came from a C3H/HeJ mouse with alopecia areata. The MHC haplotype recorded for the strain is H2-k. The CDR3 DNA, read in part, is TGTGCCAGCGAAGACAGGAGA. Its protein is CASEDRR. The entire CDR3 protein reads CASEDRREVFF.